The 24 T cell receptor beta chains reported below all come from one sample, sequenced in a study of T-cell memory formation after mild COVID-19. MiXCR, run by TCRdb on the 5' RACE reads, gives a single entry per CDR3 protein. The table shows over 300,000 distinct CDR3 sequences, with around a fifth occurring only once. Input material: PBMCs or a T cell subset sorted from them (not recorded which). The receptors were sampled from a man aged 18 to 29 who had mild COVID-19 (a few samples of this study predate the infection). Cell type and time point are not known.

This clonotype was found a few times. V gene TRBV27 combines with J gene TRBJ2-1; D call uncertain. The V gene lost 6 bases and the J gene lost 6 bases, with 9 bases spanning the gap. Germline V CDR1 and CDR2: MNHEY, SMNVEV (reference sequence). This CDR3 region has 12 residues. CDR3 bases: TGTGCCAGCAGCCCTTCAGCCAATGAGCAGTTCTTC. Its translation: CASSPSANEQFF.

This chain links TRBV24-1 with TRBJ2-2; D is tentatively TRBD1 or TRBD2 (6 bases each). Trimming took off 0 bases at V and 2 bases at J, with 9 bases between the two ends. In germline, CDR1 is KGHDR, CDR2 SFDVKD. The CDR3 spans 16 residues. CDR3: CATSDLAGHNTGELFF. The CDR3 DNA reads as TGTGCCACCAGTGATTTGGCGGGACATAACACCGGGGAGCTGTTTTTT.

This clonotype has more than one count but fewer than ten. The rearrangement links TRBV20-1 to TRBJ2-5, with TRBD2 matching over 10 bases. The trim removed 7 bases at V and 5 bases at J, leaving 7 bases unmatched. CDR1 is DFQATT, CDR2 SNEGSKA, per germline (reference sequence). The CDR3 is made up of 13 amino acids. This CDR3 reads CSGLAGVYETQYF. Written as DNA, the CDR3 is TGCAGTGGGCTAGCGGGGGTCTATGAGACCCAGTACTTC.

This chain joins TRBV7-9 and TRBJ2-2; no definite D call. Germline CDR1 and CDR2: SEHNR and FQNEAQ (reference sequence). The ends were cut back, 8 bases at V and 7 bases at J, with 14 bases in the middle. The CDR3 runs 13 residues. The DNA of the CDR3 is TGTGCCAGCGGCCATCACGGAGACGGGGAGCTGTTTTTT. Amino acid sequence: CASGHHGDGELFF.

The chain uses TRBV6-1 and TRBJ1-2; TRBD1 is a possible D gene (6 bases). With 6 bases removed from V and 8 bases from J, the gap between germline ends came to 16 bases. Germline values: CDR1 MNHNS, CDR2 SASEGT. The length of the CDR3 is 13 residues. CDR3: CASSTRGRGGYTF. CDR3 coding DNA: TGTGCCAGCAGCACCAGGGGCCGCGGAGGCTACACCTTC.

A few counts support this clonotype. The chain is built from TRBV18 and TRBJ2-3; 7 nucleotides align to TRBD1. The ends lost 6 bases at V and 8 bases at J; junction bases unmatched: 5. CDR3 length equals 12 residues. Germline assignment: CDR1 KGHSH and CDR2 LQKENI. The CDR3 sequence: CASSGDSSTQYF. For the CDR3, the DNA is TGTGCCAGCTCCGGGGACAGCAGTACGCAGTATTTT.

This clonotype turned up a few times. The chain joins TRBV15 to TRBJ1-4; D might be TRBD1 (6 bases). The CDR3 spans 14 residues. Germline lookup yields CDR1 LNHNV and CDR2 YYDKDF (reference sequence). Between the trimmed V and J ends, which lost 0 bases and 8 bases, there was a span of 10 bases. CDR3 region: CATSRDRGREKLFF. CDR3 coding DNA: TGTGCCACCAGCAGAGACAGGGGTAGGGAAAAACTGTTTTTT.

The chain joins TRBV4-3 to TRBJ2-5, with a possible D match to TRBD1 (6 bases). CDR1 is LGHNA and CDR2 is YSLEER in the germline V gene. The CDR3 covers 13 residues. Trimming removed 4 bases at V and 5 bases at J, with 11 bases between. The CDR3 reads CASSRDRWETQYF. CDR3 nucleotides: TGCGCCAGCAGCCGCGACAGGTGGGAGACCCAGTACTTC.

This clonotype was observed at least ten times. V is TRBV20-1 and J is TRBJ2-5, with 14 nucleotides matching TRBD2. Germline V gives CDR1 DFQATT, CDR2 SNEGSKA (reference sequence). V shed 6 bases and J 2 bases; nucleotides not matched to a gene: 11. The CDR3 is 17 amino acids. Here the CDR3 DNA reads TGCAGTGCCCCGCGGGGGACTAGCGGGGGTGAACAAGAGACCCAGTACTTC. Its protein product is CSAPRGTSGGEQETQYF.

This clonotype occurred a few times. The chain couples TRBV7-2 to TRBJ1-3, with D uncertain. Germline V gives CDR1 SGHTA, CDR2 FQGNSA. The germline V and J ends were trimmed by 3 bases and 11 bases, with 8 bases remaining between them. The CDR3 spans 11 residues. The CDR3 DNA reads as TGTGCCAGCAGCTTCGGTCAATCCATATATTTT. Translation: CASSFGQSIYF.

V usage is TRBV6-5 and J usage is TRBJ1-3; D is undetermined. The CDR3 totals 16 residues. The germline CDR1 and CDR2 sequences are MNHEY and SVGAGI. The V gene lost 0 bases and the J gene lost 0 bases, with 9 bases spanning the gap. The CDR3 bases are TGTGCCAGCAGTTACTCGGAGTATCGCTCTGGAAACACCATATATTTT. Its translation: CASSYSEYRSGNTIYF.

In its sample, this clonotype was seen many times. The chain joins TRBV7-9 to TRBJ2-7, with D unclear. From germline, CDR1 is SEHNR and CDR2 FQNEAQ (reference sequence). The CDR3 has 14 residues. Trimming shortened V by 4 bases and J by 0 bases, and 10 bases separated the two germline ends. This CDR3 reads CASSSTVGSYEQYF. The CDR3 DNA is TGTGCCAGCAGCTCCACCGTCGGCTCCTACGAGCAGTACTTC.

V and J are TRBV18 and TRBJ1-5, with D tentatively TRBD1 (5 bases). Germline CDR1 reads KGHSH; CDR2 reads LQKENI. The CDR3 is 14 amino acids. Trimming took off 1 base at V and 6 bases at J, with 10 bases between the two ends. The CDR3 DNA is TGTGCCAGCTCACCACTCGGGGCTCCTCAGCCCCAGCATTTT. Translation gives CASSPLGAPQPQHF.

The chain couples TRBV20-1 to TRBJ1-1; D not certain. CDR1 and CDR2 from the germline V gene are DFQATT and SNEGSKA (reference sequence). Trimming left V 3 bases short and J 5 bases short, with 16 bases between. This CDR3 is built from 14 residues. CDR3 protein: CSARPGGGRTEAFF. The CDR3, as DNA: TGCAGTGCTAGGCCTGGCGGCGGGCGGACTGAAGCTTTCTTT.

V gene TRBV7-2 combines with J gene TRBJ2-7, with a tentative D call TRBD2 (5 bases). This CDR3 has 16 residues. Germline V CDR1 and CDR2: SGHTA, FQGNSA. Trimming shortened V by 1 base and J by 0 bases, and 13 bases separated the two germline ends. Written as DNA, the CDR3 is TGTGCCAGCAGCTTAGTTGCGGGCCCGAGCTCCTACGAGCAGTACGTC. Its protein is CASSLVAGPSSYEQYV.

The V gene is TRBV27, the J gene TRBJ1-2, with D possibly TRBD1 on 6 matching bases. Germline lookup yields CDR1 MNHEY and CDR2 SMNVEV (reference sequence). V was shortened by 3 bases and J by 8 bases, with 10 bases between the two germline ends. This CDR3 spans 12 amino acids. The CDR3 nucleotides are TGTGCCAGCAGTTTCGGGGGGCACGGCTACACCTTC. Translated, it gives CASSFGGHGYTF.

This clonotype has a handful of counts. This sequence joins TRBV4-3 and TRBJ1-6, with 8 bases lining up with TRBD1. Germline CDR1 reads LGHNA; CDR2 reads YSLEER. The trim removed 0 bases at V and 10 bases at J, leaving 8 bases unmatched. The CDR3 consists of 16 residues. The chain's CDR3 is CASSQDSNRGGSPLHF. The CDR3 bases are TGCGCCAGCAGCCAAGATTCCAACAGGGGGGGATCACCCCTCCACTTT.

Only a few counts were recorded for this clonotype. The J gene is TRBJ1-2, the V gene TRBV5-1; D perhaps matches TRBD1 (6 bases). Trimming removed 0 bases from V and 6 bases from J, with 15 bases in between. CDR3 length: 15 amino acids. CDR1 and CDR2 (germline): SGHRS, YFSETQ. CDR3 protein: CASSLVAGEMDGYTF. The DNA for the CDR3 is TGCGCCAGCAGCTTGGTGGCAGGGGAAATGGATGGCTACACCTTC. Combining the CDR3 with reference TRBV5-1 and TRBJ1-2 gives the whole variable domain KAGVTQTPRYLIKTRGQQVTLSCSPISGHRSVSWYQQTPGQGLQFLFEYFSETQRNKGNFPGRFSGRQFSNSRSEMNVSTLELGDSALYLCASSLVAGEMDGYTFGSGTRLTVV.

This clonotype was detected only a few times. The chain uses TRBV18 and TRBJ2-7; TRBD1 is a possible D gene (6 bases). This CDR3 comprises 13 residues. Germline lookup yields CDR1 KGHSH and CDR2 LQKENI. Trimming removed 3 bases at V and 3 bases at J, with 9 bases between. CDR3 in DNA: TGTGCCAGCTCACCGTCAGGGGACTACGAGCAGTACGTC. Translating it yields CASSPSGDYEQYV.

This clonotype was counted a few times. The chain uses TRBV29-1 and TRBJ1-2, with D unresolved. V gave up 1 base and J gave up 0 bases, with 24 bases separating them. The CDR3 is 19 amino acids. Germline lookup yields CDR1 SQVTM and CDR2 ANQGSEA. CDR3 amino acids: CSVEGVGQCLRAANYGYTF. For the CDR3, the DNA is TGCAGCGTTGAAGGAGTCGGGCAATGTTTGAGAGCAGCTAACTATGGCTACACCTTC.

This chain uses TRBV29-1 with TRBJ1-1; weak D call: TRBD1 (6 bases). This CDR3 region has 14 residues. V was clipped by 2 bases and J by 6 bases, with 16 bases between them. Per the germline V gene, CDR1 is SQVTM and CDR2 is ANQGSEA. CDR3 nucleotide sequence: TGCAGCGTTGAAACTGTACAGGGCGGGGCTGAAGCTTTCTTT. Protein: CSVETVQGGAEAFF. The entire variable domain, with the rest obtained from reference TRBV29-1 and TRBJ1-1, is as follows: SAVISQKPSRDICQRGTSLTIQCQVDSQVTMMFWYRQQPGQSLTLIATANQGSEATYESGFVIDKFPISRPNLTFSTLTVSNMSPEDSSIYLCSVETVQGGAEAFFGQGTRLTVV.

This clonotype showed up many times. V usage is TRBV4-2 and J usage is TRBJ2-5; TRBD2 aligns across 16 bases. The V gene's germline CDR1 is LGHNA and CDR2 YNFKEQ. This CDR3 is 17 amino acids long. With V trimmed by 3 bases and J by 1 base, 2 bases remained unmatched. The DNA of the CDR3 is TGTGCCAGCAGCCATGGGACTAGCGGGGGGGCCCAAGAGACCCAGTACTTC. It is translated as CASSHGTSGGAQETQYF.

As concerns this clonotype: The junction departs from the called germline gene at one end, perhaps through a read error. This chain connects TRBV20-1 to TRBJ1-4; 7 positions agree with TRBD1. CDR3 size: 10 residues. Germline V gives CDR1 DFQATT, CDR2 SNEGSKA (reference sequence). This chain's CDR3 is CSASAGQVSF. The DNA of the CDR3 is TGCAGTGCTAGCGCCGGACAGGTGTCTTTT.

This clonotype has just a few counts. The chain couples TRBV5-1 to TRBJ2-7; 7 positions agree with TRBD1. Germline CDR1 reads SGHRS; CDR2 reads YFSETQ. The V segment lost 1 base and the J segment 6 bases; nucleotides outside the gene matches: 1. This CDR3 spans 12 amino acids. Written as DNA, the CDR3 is TGCGCCAGCAGCTTGAGGGGGCCCGAGCAGTACTTC. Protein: CASSLRGPEQYF. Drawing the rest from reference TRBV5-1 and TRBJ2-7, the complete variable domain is KAGVTQTPRYLIKTRGQQVTLSCSPISGHRSVSWYQQTPGQGLQFLFEYFSETQRNKGNFPGRFSGRQFSNSRSEMNVSTLELGDSALYLCASSLRGPEQYFGPGTRLTVT.